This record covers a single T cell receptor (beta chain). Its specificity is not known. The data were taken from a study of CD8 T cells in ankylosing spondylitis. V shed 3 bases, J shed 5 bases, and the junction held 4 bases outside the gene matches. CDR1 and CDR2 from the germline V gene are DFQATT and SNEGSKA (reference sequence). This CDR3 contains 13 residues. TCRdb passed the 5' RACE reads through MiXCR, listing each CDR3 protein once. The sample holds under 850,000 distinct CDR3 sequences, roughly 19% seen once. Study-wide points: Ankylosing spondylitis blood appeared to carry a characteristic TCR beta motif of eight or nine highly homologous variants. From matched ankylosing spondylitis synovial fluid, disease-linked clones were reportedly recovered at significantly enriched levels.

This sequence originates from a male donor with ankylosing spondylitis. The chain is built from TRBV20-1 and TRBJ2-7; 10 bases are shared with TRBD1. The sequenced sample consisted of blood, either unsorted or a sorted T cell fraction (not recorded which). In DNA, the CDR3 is TGCAGTGCTAGCCGGACAGGGGGACACGAGCAGTACTTC. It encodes CSASRTGGHEQYF.